The clone carrying this T cell receptor (beta chain) was seen more than once but under ten times. The antigen is unknown. Documented treatment: oral pan-JAK inhibitor, 5-10 mg twice daily. PBMCs were stained for CD3, CD4 and CD8, and CD4+ and CD8+ T cells were sorted. The entry originates in a study of CD8+ T cells in alopecia areata. Study-wide findings and caveats: Compared with normal scalp, lesional scalp had higher clonality and more expanded CD8+ clones. Sequences from scalp samples also cover resident alphabeta T cells of normal skin. One nonresponder makes the tie between baseline CD8+ expansion and response uncertain.

The V gene lost 3 bases and the J gene lost 6 bases, with 16 bases spanning the gap. From germline, CDR1 is SGDLS and CDR2 YYNGEE. The CDR3 loop spans 15 amino acids. Extraction and reverse transcription of RNA yielded cDNA as the sequencing template. Libraries were prepared by immunoSEQ multiplex PCR; TCRdb keeps only in-frame clonotypes and omits some of them. The repertoire holds over 70,000 clones, with around 61% as singletons. Sequencing was performed on CD8+ T cells sorted from blood, taken at week 24, from a patient treated with tofacitinib. V gene TRBV9 combines with J gene TRBJ2-1; the D call may be TRBD1 or TRBD2 (5 bases each). The TCR was taken from a human donor with alopecia areata. The CDR3 here is CASSAGGGVGNEQFF. As DNA, the CDR3 is TGTGCCAGCAGCGCTGGTGGGGGAGTGGGCAATGAGCAGTTCTTC. Combining the CDR3 with reference TRBV9 and TRBJ2-1 gives the whole variable domain DSGVTQTPKHLITATGQRVTLRCSPRSGDLSVYWYQQSLDQGLQFLIQYYNGEERAKGNILERFSAQQFPDLHSELNLSSLELGDSALYFCASSAGGGVGNEQFFGPGTRLTVL.